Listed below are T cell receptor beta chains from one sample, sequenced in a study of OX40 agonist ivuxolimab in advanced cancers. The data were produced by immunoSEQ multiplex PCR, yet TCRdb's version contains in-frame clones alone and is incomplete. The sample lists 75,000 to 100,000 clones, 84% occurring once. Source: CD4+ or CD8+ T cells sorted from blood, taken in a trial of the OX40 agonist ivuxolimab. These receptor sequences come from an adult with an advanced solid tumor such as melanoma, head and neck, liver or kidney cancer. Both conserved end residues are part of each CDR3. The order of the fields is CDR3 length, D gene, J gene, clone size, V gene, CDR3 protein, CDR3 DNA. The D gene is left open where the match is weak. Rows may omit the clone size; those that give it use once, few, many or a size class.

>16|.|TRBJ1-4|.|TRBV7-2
CASSFRRNPTNEKLFF
TGTGCCAGCAGCTTTCGCCGGAACCCAACTAATGAAAAACTGTTTTTT
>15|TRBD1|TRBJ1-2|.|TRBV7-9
CASSGTGTGDYGYTF
TGTGCCAGCAGCGGTACCGGGACAGGGGACTATGGCTACACCTTC
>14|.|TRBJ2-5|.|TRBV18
CASSRGATSETQYF
TGTGCCAGCTCCCGGGGGGCCACCAGCGAGACCCAGTACTTC
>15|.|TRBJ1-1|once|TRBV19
CASSIAPTLNTEAFF
TGTGCCAGTAGTATAGCGCCCACCTTGAACACTGAAGCTTTCTTT
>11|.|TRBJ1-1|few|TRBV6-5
CASSYQGEAFF
TGTGCCAGCAGTTACCAGGGTGAAGCTTTCTTT
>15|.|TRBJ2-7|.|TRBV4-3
CASSQGQSRSYEQYF
TGCGCCAGCAGCCAAGGACAGTCCCGCTCCTACGAGCAGTACTTC
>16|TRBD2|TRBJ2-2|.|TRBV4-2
CASSQGLAVNTGELFF
TGTGCCAGCAGCCAAGGTCTAGCGGTGAACACCGGGGAGCTGTTTTTT
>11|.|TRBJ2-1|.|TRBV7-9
CASVKGDEQFF
TGTGCCAGCGTCAAAGGGGATGAGCAGTTCTTC
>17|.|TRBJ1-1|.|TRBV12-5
CASGLVGRWDTNTEAFF
TGTGCTAGTGGTTTGGTAGGGCGGTGGGACACGAACACTGAAGCTTTCTTT
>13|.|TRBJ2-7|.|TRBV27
CASSLTRGFEQYF
TGTGCCAGCAGTTTGACCAGGGGCTTCGAGCAGTACTTC
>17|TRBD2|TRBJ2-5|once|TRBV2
CASRDNRQSGRVETQYF
TGTGCCAGCAGAGACAATAGACAAAGCGGGAGGGTCGAGACCCAGTACTTC
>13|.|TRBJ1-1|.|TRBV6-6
CASSYKISTEAFF
TGTGCCAGCAGTTACAAGATTAGCACTGAAGCTTTCTTT
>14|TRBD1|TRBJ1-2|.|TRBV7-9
CASSLGQGIGGYTF
TGTGCCAGCAGCTTAGGACAGGGCATTGGGGGCTACACCTTC
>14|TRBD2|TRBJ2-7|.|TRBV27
CASRGGRSSYEQYF
TGTGCCAGCAGGGGGGGGAGAAGCTCCTACGAGCAGTACTTC
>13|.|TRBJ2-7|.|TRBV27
CASSLRAGSEQYF
TGTGCCAGCAGTTTACGTGCGGGTAGCGAGCAGTACTTC
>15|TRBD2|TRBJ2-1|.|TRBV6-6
CASSYGTGGTDEQFF
TGTGCCAGCAGTTACGGTACGGGGGGAACCGATGAGCAGTTCTTC
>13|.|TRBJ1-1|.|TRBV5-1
CASSPGQLTEAFF
TGCGCCAGCAGCCCAGGACAGCTCACTGAAGCTTTCTTT
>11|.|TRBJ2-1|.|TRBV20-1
CSARAKNEQFF
TGCAGTGCTAGAGCCAAGAATGAGCAGTTCTTC
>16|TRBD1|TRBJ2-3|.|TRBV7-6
CASSRVTGTATDTQYF
TGTGCCAGCAGCCGTGTTACCGGGACAGCCACAGATACGCAGTATTTT
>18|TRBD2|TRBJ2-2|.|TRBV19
CASSISGGTSDNTGELFF
TGTGCCAGTAGTATATCGGGGGGGACTAGCGACAACACCGGGGAGCTGTTTTTT
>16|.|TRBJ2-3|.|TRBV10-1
CASSEGDGRSTDTQYF
TGCGCCAGCAGTGAGGGGGACGGAAGGAGCACAGATACGCAGTATTTT
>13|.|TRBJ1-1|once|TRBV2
CASSARWDTEAFF
TGTGCCAGCAGTGCGAGGTGGGACACTGAAGCTTTCTTT
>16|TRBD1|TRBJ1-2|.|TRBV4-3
CASSQETGEVYYGYTF
TGCGCCAGCAGCCAAGAGACAGGGGAGGTTTACTATGGCTACACCTTC
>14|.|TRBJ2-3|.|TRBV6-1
CASSERRATDTQYF
TGTGCCAGCAGTGAACGCAGGGCCACAGATACGCAGTATTTT
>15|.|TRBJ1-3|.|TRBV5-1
CASSTGTGPPNTIYF
TGCGCCAGCAGCACCGGGACGGGGCCACCAAACACCATATATTTT
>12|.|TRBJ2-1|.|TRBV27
CASSFGGNEQFF
TGTGCCAGCAGTTTCGGGGGCAATGAGCAGTTCTTC
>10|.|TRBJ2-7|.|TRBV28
CASRHYEQYF
TGTGCCAGCAGGCACTACGAGCAGTACTTC
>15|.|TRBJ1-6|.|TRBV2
CASTPILRYNSPLHF
TGTGCCAGCACCCCAATCCTTCGCTATAATTCACCCCTCCACTTT
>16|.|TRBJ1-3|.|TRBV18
CASSLRERLGGNTIYF
TGTGCCAGCTCGCTCAGGGAGCGCCTTGGCGGAAACACCATATATTTT
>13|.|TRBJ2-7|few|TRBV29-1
CSARRGGTYEQYF
TGCAGCGCCCGCAGGGGGGGAACCTACGAGCAGTACTTC
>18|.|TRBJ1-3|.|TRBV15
CATSRWGPGESSGNTIYF
TGTGCCACCAGCAGATGGGGACCAGGGGAGAGCTCTGGAAACACCATATATTTT
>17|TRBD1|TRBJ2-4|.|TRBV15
CATSREGQGGAKNIQYF
TGTGCCACCAGCAGAGAGGGACAGGGGGGAGCCAAAAACATTCAGTACTTC
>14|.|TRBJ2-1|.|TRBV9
CASTVTGEYNEQFF
TGTGCCAGCACCGTGACAGGAGAATACAATGAGCAGTTCTTC
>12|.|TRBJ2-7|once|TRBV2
CASSETGNEQYF
TGTGCCAGCAGTGAGACAGGTAACGAGCAGTACTTC
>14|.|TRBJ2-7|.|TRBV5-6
CASSLGGGTYEQYF
TGTGCCAGCAGCTTGGGGGGCGGAACCTACGAGCAGTACTTC
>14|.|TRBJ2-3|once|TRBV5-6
CASSSRRGGYTQYF
TGTGCCAGCAGCTCCCGCCGCGGAGGGTATACGCAGTATTTT
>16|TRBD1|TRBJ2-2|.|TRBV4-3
CASSQADRAFAGELFF
TGCGCCAGCAGCCAAGCCGACAGGGCGTTCGCCGGGGAGCTGTTTTTT
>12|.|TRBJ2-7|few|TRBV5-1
CASSLDGYEQYF
TGCGCCAGCAGCTTGGATGGGTACGAGCAGTACTTC
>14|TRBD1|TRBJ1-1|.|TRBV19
CASSTDRYTGEAFF
TGTGCCAGTAGTACGGACAGGTATACCGGTGAAGCTTTCTTT
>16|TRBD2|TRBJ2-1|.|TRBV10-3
CAISPGLAGEGNEQFF
TGTGCCATCAGCCCCGGACTAGCGGGAGAGGGCAATGAGCAGTTCTTC
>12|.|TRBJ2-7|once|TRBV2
CASSEQHYEQYF
TGTGCCAGCAGTGAACAGCACTACGAGCAGTACTTC
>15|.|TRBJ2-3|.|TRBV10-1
CASSEVRVLEDTQYF
TGCGCCAGCAGTGAGGTCCGGGTCCTTGAGGATACGCAGTATTTT
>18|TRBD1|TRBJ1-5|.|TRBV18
CASSPTGQALNSNQPQHF
TGTGCCAGCTCACCGACGGGACAGGCCCTCAATAGCAATCAGCCCCAGCATTTT
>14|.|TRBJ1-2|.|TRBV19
CASSIASTNYGYTF
TGTGCCAGTAGTATAGCTAGTACCAACTATGGCTACACCTTC
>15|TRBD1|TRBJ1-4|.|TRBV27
CASSLRTGGNEKLFF
TGTGCCAGCAGTTTAAGGACAGGGGGTAATGAAAAACTGTTTTTT
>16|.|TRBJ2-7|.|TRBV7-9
CASSPSSAGHTVEQYF
TGTGCCAGCAGCCCTTCTTCGGCAGGCCACACCGTCGAGCAGTACTTC
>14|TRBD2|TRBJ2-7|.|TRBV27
CASRTGTSGIEQYF
TGTGCCAGTAGAACCGGGACTAGCGGGATCGAGCAGTACTTC
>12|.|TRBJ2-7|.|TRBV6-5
CASRTGGREQYF
TGTGCCAGCAGAACTGGCGGGCGGGAGCAGTACTTC
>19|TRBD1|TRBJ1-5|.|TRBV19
CASSMLPGQGAYSNQPQHF
TGTGCCAGTAGTATGCTGCCGGGACAGGGGGCCTATAGCAATCAGCCCCAGCATTTT
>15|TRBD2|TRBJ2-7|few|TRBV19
CASSPTSGSIYEQYF
TGTGCCAGTAGTCCCACTAGCGGGAGTATCTACGAGCAGTACTTC
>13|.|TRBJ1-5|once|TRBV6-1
CASRADGHQPQHF
TGTGCCAGCAGAGCGGACGGCCATCAGCCCCAGCATTTT